These 12 T cell receptor beta chains originate from one sample sequenced in a study of blood T cell repertoires in COVID-19. Repertoires were generated with immunoSEQ multiplex PCR, while TCRdb's copy carries only in-frame clones and drops some. In the table there are approximately 230,000 clones, 82% of which are singletons. Sample: peripheral blood. These receptors originate from an elderly woman with active or convalescent COVID-19.

DNA for the CDR3: TGCGCCAGCAGCTTGGATTCCGGAGTCTATGGCTACACCTTC. Its translation: CASSLDSGVYGYTF. The V gene is TRBV5-1, the J gene TRBJ1-2; unclear D gene. Per germline, CDR1 SGHRS and CDR2 YFSETQ. Trimming removed 0 bases at V and 4 bases at J, with 10 bases between. This CDR3 has 14 amino acids.

On this clone itself: It is unclear where the CDR3 begins or ends on the DNA, so no DNA is shown, and the CDR3 is as TCRdb lists it. V gene TRBV30 combines with J gene TRBJ2-7; whether TRBD1, the table's D call, matches the DNA was not checked. The CDR3 totals 12 residues, both ends included. CDR1 is GTSNPN and CDR2 is SVGIG in the germline V gene (reference sequence). The CDR3 here is CAWSEFGAGTSF.

The chain is built from TRBV6-5 and TRBJ1-5; D uncertain. This CDR3 is built from 14 residues. Germline V CDR1 and CDR2: MNHEY, SVGAGI. V was trimmed by 4 bases and J by 7 bases, leaving 14 bases between them. In DNA, the CDR3 is TGTGCCAGCAGTTCGCAGGCCGGCGGGCAGCCCCAGCATTTT. Amino acids: CASSSQAGGQPQHF.

The DNA of the CDR3 is TGTGCCATCAGTACGGGGGGCATGAACACTGAAGCTTTCTTT. Translation gives CAISTGGMNTEAFF. The V gene is TRBV10-3, the J gene TRBJ1-1; maybe TRBD1 (6 bases). Per the germline V gene, CDR1 is ENHRY and CDR2 is SYGVKD. Deletions cut 5 bases from V and 0 bases from J, with 10 bases between. The CDR3 spans 14 residues.

V gene TRBV5-4 combines with J gene TRBJ1-2; perhaps TRBD1 as D (6 bases). The V gene's germline CDR1 is SGHNT and CDR2 YYREEE (reference sequence). CDR3 length: 15 amino acids. The germline V and J ends were trimmed by 0 bases and 5 bases, with 14 bases remaining between them. The CDR3 sequence: CASSLAGGGWYGYTF. For the CDR3, the DNA is TGTGCCAGCAGCTTGGCCGGCGGGGGCTGGTATGGCTACACCTTC.

V usage is TRBV7-2 and J usage is TRBJ2-7, with 8 bases aligning to TRBD2. Germline CDR1 and CDR2: SGHTA and FQGNSA. The CDR3 contains 14 residues. The J segment lost 2 bases and the V segment lost 1 base, leaving 1 base of the junction unmatched. The CDR3 here is CASSLVAGTYEQYF. CDR3 sequence (DNA): TGTGCCAGCAGCTTAGTAGCGGGGACCTACGAGCAGTACTTC.

The chain combines TRBV7-9 with TRBJ1-4; D is ambiguous. V lost 5 bases, J lost 7 bases, and 20 bases lay in between. CDR1 and CDR2 (germline): SEHNR, FQNEAQ (reference sequence). The CDR3 spans 16 residues. The CDR3 region is CASSMGPSRIREKLFF. The CDR3 nucleotides read TGTGCCAGCAGCATGGGCCCCTCTCGGATCCGTGAAAAACTGTTTTTT.

As for this clone: This specimen includes other DNA sequences encoding the same CDR3. The chain links TRBV7-2 to TRBJ2-1, with 8 bases identical to TRBD2. Germline assignment: CDR1 SGHTA and CDR2 FQGNSA. This CDR3 is built from 15 residues. V lost 5 bases to trimming and J lost 0 bases; unmatched junction nucleotides: 3. In DNA, the CDR3 is TGTGCCAGCAGCGTAACTAGCGGCTCCTACAATGAGCAGTTCTTC. This codes for CASSVTSGSYNEQFF.

This chain links TRBV28 with TRBJ1-1, with a tentative D call TRBD1 (5 bases). Germline values: CDR1 MDHEN, CDR2 SYDVKM. The CDR3 sequence is 16 residues long. The V end was cut by 4 bases, the J end by 1 base, with 16 bases between. Written as DNA, the CDR3 is TGTGCCAGCAGTTCTGCCCTAAATGACAGGAACACTGAAGCTTTCTTT. Its protein is CASSSALNDRNTEAFF.

This clone was seen once. The rearrangement uses TRBV28 and TRBJ1-6; TRBD1 matches 10 bases. Germline trimming cut 5 bases from V and 9 bases from J; bases unmatched to any gene: 7. CDR3 length equals 15 residues. In germline, CDR1 is MDHEN, CDR2 SYDVKM. The CDR3 protein is CASSGDRGPLSPLHF. CDR3 DNA sequence: TGTGCCAGCAGTGGGGACAGGGGACCACTTTCACCCCTCCACTTT.

This chain links TRBV3-1 (or the pseudogene TRBV3-2) with TRBJ1-3; D possibly corresponds to TRBD1 (5 bases). The CDR3 covers 15 residues. V lost 4 bases to trimming and J lost 0 bases, with 10 bases between them. Germline V gene data show CDR1 as LGHDT and CDR2 as YNNKEL (reference sequence). In DNA form, the CDR3 reads TGTGCCAGCAGCCTCTCAGGGCCCTCTGGAAACACCATATATTTT. This translates into CASSLSGPSGNTIYF.

Only a few counts were recorded for this clone. The rearrangement joins TRBV27 to TRBJ1-3; D possibly corresponds to TRBD1 (6 bases). V gave up 8 bases and J gave up 0 bases, with 14 bases separating them. The germline gives CDR1 MNHEY, CDR2 SMNVEV (reference sequence). The CDR3 length is 15 residues. DNA for the CDR3: TGTGCCAGCGGCCACGGACAGAGCTCTGGAAACACCATATATTTT. Translation gives CASGHGQSSGNTIYF.